Below are 26 T cell receptor beta chains sequenced from a single sample in a study of blood T cell repertoires in COVID-19. Generated by immunoSEQ multiplex PCR, the TCRdb table keeps only in-frame clones and is missing some. Of approximately 230,000 clones in the sample, approximately 88% were seen once. Source material: peripheral blood. These receptors originate from a woman aged 25 to 39 with COVID-19, enrolled during active disease.

The CDR3 DNA reads as TGTGCCAGCAGCCTGTCTAGCGGGGGTCCGACCCAGTACTTC. It translates to CASSLSSGGPTQYF. J is TRBJ2-5 and V is TRBV13; 10 nucleotides align to TRBD2. Per germline, CDR1 PRHDT and CDR2 FYEKMQ (reference sequence). This CDR3 spans 14 amino acids. V was pared by 5 bases and J by 7 bases, with 7 bases of the junction left unmatched.

The CDR3 DNA follows: TGTGCCAGCAGTCTGTGGGCGGGACAGCCGAATTCACCCCTCCACTTT. Translation: CASSLWAGQPNSPLHF. The chain joins TRBV6-2 or TRBV6-3 to TRBJ1-6, with 7 bases fitting TRBD1. The V gene's germline CDR1 is MNHEY and CDR2 SVGEGT. This CDR3 has 16 amino acids. V was clipped by 5 bases and J by 7 bases; unmatched bases: 11.

The chain couples TRBV4-3 to TRBJ2-1; 8 bases line up with TRBD2. V lost 4 bases to trimming and J lost 4 bases; unmatched junction nucleotides: 9. The CDR3 has 16 residues. Germline V gene data show CDR1 as LGHNA and CDR2 as YSLEER. In DNA, the CDR3 is TGCGCCAGCAGCCCAGTCCGGGGGGGGGTTTACAATGAGCAGTTCTTC. This gives the protein CASSPVRGGVYNEQFF.

The chain couples TRBV7-2 to TRBJ2-3; 9 bases agree with TRBD1. Germline-derived CDR1 and CDR2 are SGHTA and FQGNSA. The CDR3 loop spans 16 amino acids. J lost 3 bases, V lost 7 bases, and 11 bases had no gene match. CDR3 sequence reads: CASTKTGGQGTDTQYF. The DNA for the CDR3 is TGTGCCAGCACTAAAACCGGGGGACAGGGAACAGATACGCAGTATTTT. The full variable domain, completed using reference TRBV7-2 and TRBJ2-3, is GAGVSQSPSNKVTEKGKDVELRCDPISGHTALYWYRQSLGQGLEFLIYFQGNSAPDKSGLPSDRFSAERTGGSVSTLTIQRTQQEDSAVYLCASTKTGGQGTDTQYFGPGTRLTVL.

V and J are TRBV18 and TRBJ1-5, with D unresolved. V was clipped by 3 bases and J by 0 bases, with 9 bases between them. The CDR3 is made up of 15 amino acids. The germline gives CDR1 KGHSH, CDR2 LQKENI. The CDR3 DNA reads TGTGCCAGCTCACCTACCCTAAATAGCAATCAGCCCCAGCATTTT. Translation: CASSPTLNSNQPQHF.

The genes are TRBV11-3 and TRBJ1-1, with 10 bases matching TRBD1. Germline CDR1 reads SGHNT; CDR2 reads YENEEA. The CDR3 sequence is 15 residues long. The junction had 7 bases not matched to a gene; V was cut back by 5 bases and J by 4 bases. In nucleotides, the CDR3 is TGTGCCAGCAGCCCAAGACAGGGGGCGCGCACTGAAGCTTTCTTT. Amino acid sequence: CASSPRQGARTEAFF. Full variable domain (remainder filled in from reference TRBV11-3 and TRBJ1-1): EAGVVQSPRYKIIEKKQPVAFWCNPISGHNTLYWYLQNLGQGPELLIRYENEEAVDDSQLPKDRFSAERLKGVDSTLKIQPAELGDSAVYLCASSPRQGARTEAFFGQGTRLTVV.

The genes are TRBV28 and TRBJ2-7, with 9 bases matching TRBD1. The CDR3 sequence is 14 residues long. Germline values: CDR1 MDHEN, CDR2 SYDVKM. V lost 7 bases and J lost 6; bases outside the gene matches: 10. CDR3 loop: CASTTPGQGPEQYF. The CDR3 DNA is TGTGCCAGCACCACTCCGGGACAGGGACCCGAGCAGTACTTC.

This clone was detected a few times. The chain recombines TRBV6-4 with TRBJ1-1, with 9 bases identical to TRBD1. Germline values: CDR1 MRHNA, CDR2 SNTAGT. Unmatched junction bases numbered 8, after V lost 2 bases and J lost 4 bases. This CDR3 spans 16 amino acids. The CDR3 region has the DNA TGTGCCAGCAGTGACGGTGACAGGGGGTCCAGCACTGAAGCTTTCTTT. It is translated as CASSDGDRGSSTEAFF.

The chain links TRBV6-2 or TRBV6-3 to TRBJ1-2, with unresolved D. The CDR3 has 13 amino acids. The germline V gene encodes CDR1 MNHEY and CDR2 SVGEGT. Trimming left V 4 bases short and J 0 bases short, with 6 bases between. This chain's CDR3 is CASSLTANYGYTF. In DNA, the CDR3 is TGTGCCAGCAGTTTAACAGCTAACTATGGCTACACCTTC.

The sample holds a few counts of this clone. This chain uses TRBV18 with TRBJ2-7; D is perhaps TRBD2 (6 bases). Trimming stripped 2 bases from V and 2 bases from J, with 13 bases between. The germline V gene encodes CDR1 KGHSH and CDR2 LQKENI. This CDR3 comprises 15 residues. In DNA, the CDR3 is TGTGCCAGCTCACCAGAGGCGGGACTCACCTACGAGCAGTACTTC. Translation gives CASSPEAGLTYEQYF.

The V and J genes are TRBV7-2 and TRBJ1-2; D is perhaps TRBD1 (5 bases). The ends were cut back, 1 base at V and 7 bases at J, with 10 bases in the middle. Looked up from germline, CDR1 is SGHTA and CDR2 is FQGNSA. The CDR3 extends over 13 amino acids. As DNA, the CDR3 is TGTGCCAGCAGCTTAGGGGGGGGAGGTGGCTACACCTTC. Translated, it gives CASSLGGGGGYTF. The full variable domain, rest sourced from reference TRBV7-2 and TRBJ1-2, is GAGVSQSPSNKVTEKGKDVELRCDPISGHTALYWYRQSLGQGLEFLIYFQGNSAPDKSGLPSDRFSAERTGGSVSTLTIQRTQQEDSAVYLCASSLGGGGGYTFGSGTRLTVV.

This rearrangement joins TRBV29-1 to TRBJ1-1, with D hard to call. V was pared by 7 bases and J by 3 bases, with 15 bases between. Germline assignment: CDR1 SQVTM and CDR2 ANQGSEA. There are 13 residues in the CDR3. This CDR3 reads CSGSREGDTEAFF. CDR3 nucleotides: TGCAGCGGGAGTAGGGAGGGCGACACTGAAGCTTTCTTT.

The chain uses TRBV29-1 and TRBJ2-7, with 7 bases identical to TRBD1. Germline assignment: CDR1 SQVTM and CDR2 ANQGSEA. This CDR3 region has 13 residues. Trimming removed 7 bases from V and 4 bases from J; junction bases left unmatched: 10. This chain's CDR3 is CSAIQGIGYEQYF. The DNA for the CDR3 is TGCAGCGCGATACAGGGGATTGGGTACGAGCAGTACTTC.

The V call is TRBV11-3, the J call TRBJ1-3, with 8 bases that match TRBD1. V gave up 1 base and J gave up 4 bases; unmatched junction bases: 0. Germline V gene data show CDR1 as SGHNT and CDR2 as YENEEA. This CDR3 contains 14 residues. The CDR3 DNA reads as TGTGCCAGCAGCTTAGGGGACAGGGGAAACACCATATATTTT. Translated, it gives CASSLGDRGNTIYF.

This sequence joins TRBV19 and TRBJ2-2; possibly TRBD1 for D (5 bases). This CDR3 has 14 amino acids. CDR1 LNHDA and CDR2 SQIVND come from the germline V gene (reference sequence). The V end was cut by 3 bases, the J end by 4 bases, with 9 bases between. This CDR3 reads CASSIRVGTGELFF. In DNA, the CDR3 is TGTGCCAGTAGTATCAGGGTGGGCACCGGGGAGCTGTTTTTT.

This clone has a single count. Other DNA sequences in the sample encode the same CDR3. The rearrangement links TRBV18 to TRBJ1-1; 9 bases map to TRBD1. Germline CDR1 reads KGHSH; CDR2 reads LQKENI. Trimming cost V 3 bases and J 3 bases; bases outside gene matches: 2. The CDR3 has 14 residues. CDR3 bases: TGTGCCAGCTCACCCAGGACAGGGGACACTGAAGCTTTCTTT. Residues: CASSPRTGDTEAFF.

This clone has only a few counts. The chain has TRBV7-9 and TRBJ1-1; 7 bases are shared with TRBD1. J gave up 4 bases and V 4 bases, and 12 bases lay outside the gene matches. Germline lookup yields CDR1 SEHNR and CDR2 FQNEAQ (reference sequence). The CDR3 consists of 16 residues. CDR3 DNA: TGTGCCAGCAGCTCGACGGGCAGGGCAGGGGGCACTGAAGCTTTCTTT. Amino acids: CASSSTGRAGGTEAFF. The whole variable domain, remainder taken from reference TRBV7-9 and TRBJ1-1, is DTGVSQNPRHKITKRGQNVTFRCDPISEHNRLYWYRQTLGQGPEFLTYFQNEAQLEKSRLLSDRFSAERPKGSFSTLEIQRTEQGDSAMYLCASSSTGRAGGTEAFFGQGTRLTVV.

The rearrangement joins TRBV6-2 or TRBV6-3 to TRBJ2-1; tentative D call: TRBD2 (6 bases). The V and J ends lost 2 bases and 10 bases respectively, with 12 bases between them. Germline V gene sequence: CDR1 MNHEY, CDR2 SVGEGT. The CDR3 is 13 residues long. The CDR3 nucleotides read TGTGCCAGCAGTTACGGTGGCGGGAACGAGCAGTTCTTC. It encodes CASSYGGGNEQFF.

This clone was counted a single time. The chain has TRBV2 and TRBJ1-1, with D perhaps TRBD1 (6 bases). Looked up from germline, CDR1 is SNHLY and CDR2 is FYNNEI. The length of the CDR3 is 16 residues. Trimming stripped 6 bases from V and 8 bases from J, with 25 bases between. The CDR3 DNA reads TGTGCCAGCAGGGAGCTAGGGACACCTCGGGGCGCCGAAGCTTTCTTT. The encoded protein is CASRELGTPRGAEAFF.

The chain links TRBV24-1 to TRBJ1-2, with 7 positions matching TRBD1. Trimming took 4 bases from V and 0 from J; bases not matched to a gene: 4. The CDR3 consists of 15 residues. Germline V CDR1 and CDR2: KGHDR, SFDVKD. The CDR3 here is CATSDTGAPNYGYTF. The CDR3 DNA reads as TGTGCCACCAGTGACACAGGGGCCCCTAACTATGGCTACACCTTC.

This chain uses TRBV2 with TRBJ2-3; TRBD2 matches 9 bases. CDR3 length equals 16 residues. With V trimmed by 0 bases and J by 0 bases, 1 base remained unmatched. Germline assignment: CDR1 SNHLY and CDR2 FYNNEI. The CDR3 loop reads CASSEALAGSTDTQYF. CDR3 bases: TGTGCCAGCAGTGAAGCGCTAGCGGGAAGCACAGATACGCAGTATTTT.

The gene calls are TRBV10-2 and TRBJ2-1; 11 nucleotides line up with TRBD2. This CDR3 has 14 residues. J lost 7 bases, V lost 6 bases, and 5 bases had no gene match. Germline CDR1 reads WSHSY; CDR2 reads SAAADI. The DNA for the CDR3 is TGCGCCAGCAGAACTAGCGGGGGAGGGAATGAGCAGTTCTTC. Translated: CASRTSGGGNEQFF.

V is TRBV7-9 and J is TRBJ2-5; 8 nucleotides line up with TRBD1. CDR1 and CDR2 from the germline V gene are SEHNR and FQNEAQ (reference sequence). The CDR3 covers 16 residues. V lost 5 bases, J lost 1 base, and 9 bases stayed unmatched. CDR3 region: CASSPYGTGSQETQYF. CDR3 DNA: TGTGCCAGCAGCCCATACGGGACAGGTTCCCAAGAGACCCAGTACTTC.

This clone was counted once. The rearrangement uses TRBV29-1 and TRBJ2-3; 13 bases are shared with TRBD2. The V segment lost 4 bases and the J segment 5 bases; nucleotides outside the gene matches: 6. This CDR3 contains 15 residues. Per the germline V gene, CDR1 is SQVTM and CDR2 is ANQGSEA. The CDR3 sequence is CSVVLLAGGEDTQYF. In nucleotides, the CDR3 is TGCAGCGTTGTCTTACTAGCGGGAGGGGAAGATACGCAGTATTTT.

CDR3 residues: CASSLGGQGAFGYTF. As DNA, the CDR3 is TGTGCCAGCAGCTTAGGGGGACAGGGGGCGTTCGGCTACACCTTC. The rearrangement links TRBV7-8 to TRBJ1-2; 12 positions agree with TRBD1. Per germline, CDR1 SGHVS and CDR2 FQNEAQ. CDR3 length: 15 amino acids. After removal of 1 base from V and 8 bases from J, the junction contained 5 bases not matched to a gene.

The V and J genes are TRBV6-2 or TRBV6-3 and TRBJ1-1; perhaps TRBD1 as D (6 bases). The V gene's germline CDR1 is MNHEY and CDR2 SVGEGT. With 6 bases removed from V and 1 base from J, the gap between germline ends came to 12 bases. The CDR3 sequence is 14 residues long. CDR3 nucleotides: TGTGCCAGCAGCAAAGCGACAGGGAACACTGAAGCTTTCTTT. Protein sequence: CASSKATGNTEAFF.